The present T cell receptor beta chain was sequenced within a study of cytomegalovirus exposure and HLA in healthy donors. Trimming cost V 8 bases and J 0 bases; bases outside gene matches: 7. The CDR3 runs 15 residues. Germline V CDR1 and CDR2: SGHRS, YFSETQ. The primer mix had 60 Vbeta and 13 Jbeta primers. TCRdb keeps only in-frame clones here, not all; method: immunoSEQ multiplex PCR. The table has 170,000 or so clones, more than 80% seen once. The receptor comes from a man aged 18 to 29 in good health and CMV-seronegative. The chain links TRBV5-1 to TRBJ2-1, with 8 bases aligning to TRBD2. Source material: PBMCs. The CDR3 spells CASTLSGDSYNEQFF. In DNA form, the CDR3 reads TGCGCCAGTACTCTTAGCGGGGACTCCTACAATGAGCAGTTCTTC.